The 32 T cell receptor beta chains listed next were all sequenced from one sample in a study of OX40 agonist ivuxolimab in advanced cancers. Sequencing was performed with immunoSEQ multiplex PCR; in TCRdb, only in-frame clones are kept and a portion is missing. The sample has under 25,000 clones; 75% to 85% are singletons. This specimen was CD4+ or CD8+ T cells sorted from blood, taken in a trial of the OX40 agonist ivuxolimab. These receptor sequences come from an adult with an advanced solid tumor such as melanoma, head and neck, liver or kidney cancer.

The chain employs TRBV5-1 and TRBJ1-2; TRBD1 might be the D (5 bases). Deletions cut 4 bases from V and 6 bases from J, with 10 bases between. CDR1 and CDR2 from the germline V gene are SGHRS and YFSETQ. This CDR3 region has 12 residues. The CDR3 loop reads CASSHWGDGYTF. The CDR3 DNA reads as TGCGCCAGCAGCCACTGGGGGGATGGCTACACCTTC.

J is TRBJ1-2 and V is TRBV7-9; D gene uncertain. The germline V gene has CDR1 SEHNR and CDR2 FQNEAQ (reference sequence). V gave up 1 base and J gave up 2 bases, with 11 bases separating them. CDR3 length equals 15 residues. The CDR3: CASSLVSVLNYGYTF. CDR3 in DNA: TGTGCCAGCAGCTTAGTAAGCGTTCTCAACTATGGCTACACCTTC.

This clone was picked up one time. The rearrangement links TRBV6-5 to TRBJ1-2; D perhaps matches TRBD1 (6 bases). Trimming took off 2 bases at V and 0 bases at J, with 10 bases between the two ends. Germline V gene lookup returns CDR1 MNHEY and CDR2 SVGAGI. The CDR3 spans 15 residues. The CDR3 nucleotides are TGTGCCAGCAGTTACATGAGGGGGGCTAACTATGGCTACACCTTC. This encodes CASSYMRGANYGYTF.

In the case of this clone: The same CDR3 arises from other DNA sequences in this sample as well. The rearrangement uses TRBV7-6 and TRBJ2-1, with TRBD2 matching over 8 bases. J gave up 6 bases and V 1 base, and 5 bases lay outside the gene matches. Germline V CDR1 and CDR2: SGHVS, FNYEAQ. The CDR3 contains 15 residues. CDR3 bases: TGTGCCAGCAGCTTAGTGGCGGGGGGCGGCAATGAGCAGTTCTTC. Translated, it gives CASSLVAGGGNEQFF.

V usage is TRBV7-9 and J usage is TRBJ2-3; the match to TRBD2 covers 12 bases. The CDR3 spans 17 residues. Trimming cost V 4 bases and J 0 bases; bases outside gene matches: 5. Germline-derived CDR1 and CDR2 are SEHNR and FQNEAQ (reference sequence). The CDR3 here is CASSSTLAGGSTDTQYF. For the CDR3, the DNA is TGTGCCAGCAGCTCAACACTAGCGGGGGGTAGCACAGATACGCAGTATTTT. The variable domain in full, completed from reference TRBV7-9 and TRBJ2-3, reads DTGVSQNPRHKITKRGQNVTFRCDPISEHNRLYWYRQTLGQGPEFLTYFQNEAQLEKSRLLSDRFSAERPKGSFSTLEIQRTEQGDSAMYLCASSSTLAGGSTDTQYFGPGTRLTVL.

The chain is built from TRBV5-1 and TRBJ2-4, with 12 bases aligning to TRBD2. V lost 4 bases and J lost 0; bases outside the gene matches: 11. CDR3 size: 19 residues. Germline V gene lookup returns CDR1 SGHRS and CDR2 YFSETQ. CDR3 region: CASSQTSGGFSLAKNIQYF. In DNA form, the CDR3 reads TGCGCCAGCAGCCAGACTAGCGGGGGTTTTTCTCTAGCCAAAAACATTCAGTACTTC.

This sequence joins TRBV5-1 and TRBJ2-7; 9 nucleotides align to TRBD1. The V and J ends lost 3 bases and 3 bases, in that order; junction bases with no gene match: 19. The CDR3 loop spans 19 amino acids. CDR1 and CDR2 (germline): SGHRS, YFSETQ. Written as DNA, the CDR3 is TGCGCCAGCAGCTCCCTCCACGGGACAGGGTTGCCAAGCGACTACGAGCAGTACTTC. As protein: CASSSLHGTGLPSDYEQYF.

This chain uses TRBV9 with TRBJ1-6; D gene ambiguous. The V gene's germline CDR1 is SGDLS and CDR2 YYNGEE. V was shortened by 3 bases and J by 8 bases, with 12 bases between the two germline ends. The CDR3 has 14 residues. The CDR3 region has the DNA TGTGCCAGCAGCGGGATCCCCGACTATTCACCCCTCCACTTT. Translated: CASSGIPDYSPLHF. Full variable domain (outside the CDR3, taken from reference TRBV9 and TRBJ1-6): DSGVTQTPKHLITATGQRVTLRCSPRSGDLSVYWYQQSLDQGLQFLIQYYNGEERAKGNILERFSAQQFPDLHSELNLSSLELGDSALYFCASSGIPDYSPLHFGNGTRLTVT.

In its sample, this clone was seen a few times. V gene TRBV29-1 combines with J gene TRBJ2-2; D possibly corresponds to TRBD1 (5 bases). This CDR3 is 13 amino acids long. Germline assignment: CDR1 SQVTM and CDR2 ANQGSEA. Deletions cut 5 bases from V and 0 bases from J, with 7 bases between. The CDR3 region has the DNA TGCAGCGTTACGACAGCGAACACCGGGGAGCTGTTTTTT. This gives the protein CSVTTANTGELFF.

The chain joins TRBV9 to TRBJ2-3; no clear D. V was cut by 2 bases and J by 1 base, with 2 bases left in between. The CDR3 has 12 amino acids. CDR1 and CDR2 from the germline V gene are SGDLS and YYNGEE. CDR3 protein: CASSVGTDTQYF. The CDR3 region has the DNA TGTGCCAGCAGCGTGGGCACAGATACGCAGTATTTT.

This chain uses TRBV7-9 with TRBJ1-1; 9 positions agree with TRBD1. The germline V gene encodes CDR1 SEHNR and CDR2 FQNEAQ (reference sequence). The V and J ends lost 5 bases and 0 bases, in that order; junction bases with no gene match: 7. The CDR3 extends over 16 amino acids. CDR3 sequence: CASSEGQGILNTEAFF. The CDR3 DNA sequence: TGTGCCAGCAGCGAGGGACAGGGTATCTTGAACACTGAAGCTTTCTTT.

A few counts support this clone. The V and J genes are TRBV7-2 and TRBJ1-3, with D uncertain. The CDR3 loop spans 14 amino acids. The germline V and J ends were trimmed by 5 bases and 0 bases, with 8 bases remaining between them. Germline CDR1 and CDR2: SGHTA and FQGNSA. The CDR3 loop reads CASSRPLSGNTIYF. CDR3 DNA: TGTGCCAGCAGCCGGCCTCTCTCTGGAAACACCATATATTTT.

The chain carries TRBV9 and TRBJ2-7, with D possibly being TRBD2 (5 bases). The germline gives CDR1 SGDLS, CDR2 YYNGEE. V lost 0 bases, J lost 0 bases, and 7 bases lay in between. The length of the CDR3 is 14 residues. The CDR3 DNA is TGTGCCAGCAGCGTAGTAGGGAGCTCCTACGAGCAGTACTTC. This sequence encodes CASSVVGSSYEQYF.

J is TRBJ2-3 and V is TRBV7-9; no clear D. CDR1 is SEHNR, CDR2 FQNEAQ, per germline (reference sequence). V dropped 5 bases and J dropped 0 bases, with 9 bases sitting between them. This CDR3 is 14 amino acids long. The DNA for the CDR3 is TGTGCCAGCAGCCTCGAGGCAAGCACAGATACGCAGTATTTT. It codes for CASSLEASTDTQYF.

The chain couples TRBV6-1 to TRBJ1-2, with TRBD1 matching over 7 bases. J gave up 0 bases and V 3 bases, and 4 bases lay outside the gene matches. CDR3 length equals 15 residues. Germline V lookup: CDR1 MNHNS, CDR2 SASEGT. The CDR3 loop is CASSDSTGPNYGYTF. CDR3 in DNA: TGTGCCAGCAGTGACTCGACAGGGCCTAACTATGGCTACACCTTC.

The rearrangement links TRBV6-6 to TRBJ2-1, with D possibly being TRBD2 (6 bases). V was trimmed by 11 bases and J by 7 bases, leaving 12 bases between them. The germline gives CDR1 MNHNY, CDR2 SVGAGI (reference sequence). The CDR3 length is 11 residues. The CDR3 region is CACGAGNEQFF. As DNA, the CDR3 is TGTGCCTGCGGCGCGGGGAATGAGCAGTTCTTC.

For the CDR3, the DNA is TGTGCCATCAGTGAGTTCAGGGGTGGGAGTAACTATGGCTACACCTTC. Translated: CAISEFRGGSNYGYTF. This rearrangement joins TRBV10-3 to TRBJ1-2, with a weak D call TRBD1 (6 bases). CDR1 is ENHRY, CDR2 SYGVKD, per germline. The CDR3 extends over 16 amino acids. Trimming removed 1 base from V and 1 base from J, with 13 bases in between.

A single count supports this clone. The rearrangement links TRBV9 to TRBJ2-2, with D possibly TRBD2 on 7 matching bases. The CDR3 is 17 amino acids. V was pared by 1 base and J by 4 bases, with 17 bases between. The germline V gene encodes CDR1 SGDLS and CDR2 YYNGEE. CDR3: CASSVIPSGGLTGELFF. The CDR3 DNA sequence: TGTGCCAGCAGCGTAATCCCGTCCGGGGGGCTCACCGGGGAGCTGTTTTTT.

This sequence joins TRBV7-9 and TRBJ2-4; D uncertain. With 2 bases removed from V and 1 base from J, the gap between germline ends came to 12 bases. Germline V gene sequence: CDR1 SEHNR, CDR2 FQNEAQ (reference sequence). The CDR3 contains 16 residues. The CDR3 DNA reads TGTGCCAGCAGCTTAACATACGTTGGGGCCAAAAACATTCAGTACTTC. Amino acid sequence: CASSLTYVGAKNIQYF.

CDR3 sequence (DNA): TGTGCCTGTCGTCAGGAGACCTATAACTATGGCTACACCTTC. As protein: CACRQETYNYGYTF. The chain joins TRBV7-9 to TRBJ1-2; D call uncertain. This CDR3 has 14 residues. CDR1 and CDR2 (germline): SEHNR, FQNEAQ (reference sequence). Trimming removed 11 bases from V and 1 base from J, with 17 bases in between.

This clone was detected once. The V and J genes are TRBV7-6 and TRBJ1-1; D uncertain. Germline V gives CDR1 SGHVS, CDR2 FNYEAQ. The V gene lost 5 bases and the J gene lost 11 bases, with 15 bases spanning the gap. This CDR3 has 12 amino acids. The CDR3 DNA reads TGTGCCAGCAGCCTCACACCCCCGTGGGCTTTCTTT. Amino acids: CASSLTPPWAFF.

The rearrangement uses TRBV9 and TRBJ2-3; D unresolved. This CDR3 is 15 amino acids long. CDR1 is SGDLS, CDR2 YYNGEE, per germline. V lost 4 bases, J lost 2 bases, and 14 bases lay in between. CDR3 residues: CASSPRARFTDTQYF. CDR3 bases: TGTGCCAGCAGCCCCCGGGCCAGATTCACAGATACGCAGTATTTT.

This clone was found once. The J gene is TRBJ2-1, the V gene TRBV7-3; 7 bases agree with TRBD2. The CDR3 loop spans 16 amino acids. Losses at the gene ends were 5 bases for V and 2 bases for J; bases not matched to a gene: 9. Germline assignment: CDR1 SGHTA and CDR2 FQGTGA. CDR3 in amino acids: CASSIEGLGAYNEQFF. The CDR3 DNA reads TGTGCCAGCAGCATTGAAGGACTAGGGGCCTACAATGAGCAGTTCTTC.

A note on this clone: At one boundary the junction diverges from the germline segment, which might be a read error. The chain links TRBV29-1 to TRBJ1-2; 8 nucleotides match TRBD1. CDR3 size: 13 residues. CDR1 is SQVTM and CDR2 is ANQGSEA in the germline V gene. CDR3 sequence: CSVEEGRGHGHTF. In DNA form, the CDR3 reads TGCAGCGTTGAGGAGGGCAGGGGGCATGGCCACACCTTC.

CDR3 region: CASSDRGPEGVEQYF. As DNA, the CDR3 is TGTGCCAGCAGCGACAGGGGGCCCGAAGGTGTCGAGCAGTACTTC. J is TRBJ2-7 and V is TRBV27, with 10 bases identical to TRBD1. Germline V gene data show CDR1 as MNHEY and CDR2 as SMNVEV (reference sequence). After removal of 6 bases from V and 6 bases from J, the junction contained 11 bases not matched to a gene. The CDR3 loop spans 15 amino acids.

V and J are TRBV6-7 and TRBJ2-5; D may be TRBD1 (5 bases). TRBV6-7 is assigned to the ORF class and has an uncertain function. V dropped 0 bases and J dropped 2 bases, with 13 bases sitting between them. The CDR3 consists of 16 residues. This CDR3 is CASSYSSRQGQETQYF. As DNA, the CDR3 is TGTGCCAGCAGTTACTCGTCCCGGCAGGGTCAAGAGACCCAGTACTTC.

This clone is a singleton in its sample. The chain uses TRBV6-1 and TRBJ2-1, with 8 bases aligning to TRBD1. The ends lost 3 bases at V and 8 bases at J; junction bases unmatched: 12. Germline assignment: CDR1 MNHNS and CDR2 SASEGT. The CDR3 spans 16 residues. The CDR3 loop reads CASSEDRVGGQYEQFF. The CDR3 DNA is TGTGCCAGCAGTGAGGACAGGGTCGGGGGTCAATATGAGCAGTTCTTC.

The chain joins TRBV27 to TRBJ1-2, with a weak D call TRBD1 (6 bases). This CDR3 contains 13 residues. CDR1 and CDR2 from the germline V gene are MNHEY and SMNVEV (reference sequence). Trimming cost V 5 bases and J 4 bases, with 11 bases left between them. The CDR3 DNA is TGTGCCAGCAGTGACAGGAGGACCTATGGCTACACCTTC. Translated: CASSDRRTYGYTF.

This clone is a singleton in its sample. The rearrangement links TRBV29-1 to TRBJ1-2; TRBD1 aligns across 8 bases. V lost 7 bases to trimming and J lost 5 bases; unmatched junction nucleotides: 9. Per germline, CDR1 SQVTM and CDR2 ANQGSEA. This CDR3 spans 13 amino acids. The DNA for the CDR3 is TGCAGCGCCCGAGACAGGGGTAAATATGGCTACACCTTC. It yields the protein CSARDRGKYGYTF. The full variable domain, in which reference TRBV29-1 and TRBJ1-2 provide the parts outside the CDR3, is SAVISQKPSRDICQRGTSLTIQCQVDSQVTMMFWYRQQPGQSLTLIATANQGSEATYESGFVIDKFPISRPNLTFSTLTVSNMSPEDSSIYLCSARDRGKYGYTFGSGTRLTVV.

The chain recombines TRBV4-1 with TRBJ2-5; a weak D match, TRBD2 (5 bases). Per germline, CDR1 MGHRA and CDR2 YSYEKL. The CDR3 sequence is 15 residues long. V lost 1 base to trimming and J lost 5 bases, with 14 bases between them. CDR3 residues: CASSQATRGWETQYF. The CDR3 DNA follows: TGCGCCAGCAGCCAAGCTACCCGAGGGTGGGAGACCCAGTACTTC.

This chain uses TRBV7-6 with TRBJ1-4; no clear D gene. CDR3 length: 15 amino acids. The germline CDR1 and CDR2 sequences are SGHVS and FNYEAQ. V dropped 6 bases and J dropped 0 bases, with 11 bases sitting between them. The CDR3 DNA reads TGTGCCAGCAGTAACTCAGGAGCAACTAATGAAAAACTGTTTTTT. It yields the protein CASSNSGATNEKLFF.

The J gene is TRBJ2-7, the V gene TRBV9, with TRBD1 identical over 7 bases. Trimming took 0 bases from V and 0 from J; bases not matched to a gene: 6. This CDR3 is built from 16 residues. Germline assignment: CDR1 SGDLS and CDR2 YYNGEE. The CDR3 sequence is CASSVGPRDSSYEQYF. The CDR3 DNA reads TGTGCCAGCAGCGTAGGGCCCCGGGACAGCTCCTACGAGCAGTACTTC.